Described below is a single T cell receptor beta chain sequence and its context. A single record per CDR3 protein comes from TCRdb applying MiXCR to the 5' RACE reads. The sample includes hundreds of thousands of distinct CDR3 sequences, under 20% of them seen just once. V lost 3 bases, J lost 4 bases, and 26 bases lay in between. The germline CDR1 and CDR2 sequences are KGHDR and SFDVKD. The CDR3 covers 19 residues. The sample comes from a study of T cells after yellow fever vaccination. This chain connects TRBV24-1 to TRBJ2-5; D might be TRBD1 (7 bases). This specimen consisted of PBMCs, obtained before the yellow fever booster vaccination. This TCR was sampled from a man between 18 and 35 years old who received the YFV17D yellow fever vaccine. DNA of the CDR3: TGTGCCACCAGTGATATCCGAGGAGGGGGCGAAGACGGAGGAGAGACCCAGTACTTC. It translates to CATSDIRGGGEDGGETQYF.